Below are 24 T cell receptor beta chains sequenced from a single sample in a study of T cells expressing NK-cell markers. TCRdb re-analyzed the 5' RACE reads; it lists each CDR3 protein once, without DNA. Here the sample table reports approximately 170,000 distinct CDR3 sequences. Sequencing was performed on blood T cells: a sorted CD56 or NKG2C T cell subset, CD4+ or CD8+ T cells, or bulk PBMC T cells (not recorded which). Every receptor here comes from a man between 18 and 69 years old in good health.

The V gene is TRBV2, the J gene TRBJ1-3. Germline V gene lookup returns CDR1 SNHLY and CDR2 FYNNEI. This CDR3 contains 15 residues. CDR3 residues: CASKLEPSSGNTIYF.

This chain uses TRBV11-2 with TRBJ2-2; as DNA is missing, the TRBD2 call by TCRdb cannot be tested. CDR1 SGHAT and CDR2 FQNNGV come from the germline V gene. CDR3 length: 15 residues. The CDR3 region is CASSRHPTSAGELFF.

The J gene is TRBJ2-5, the V gene TRBV25-1; TCRdb picks TRBD1, but there is no DNA to check that call. This CDR3 is 14 amino acids long. CDR1 and CDR2 (germline): MGHDK, SYGVNS. CDR3 residues: CASSLTGATETQYF.

This chain connects TRBV7-9 to TRBJ2-2; TCRdb's D gene call, TRBD1, goes unchecked for lack of DNA. CDR1 is SEHNR and CDR2 is FQNEAQ in the germline V gene (reference sequence). The CDR3 is made up of 15 amino acids. The chain's CDR3 is CASRYGTGNTGELFF.

The V gene is TRBV12-3 or TRBV12-4, the J gene TRBJ1-4. The CDR3 loop spans 16 amino acids. The CDR3 is CASSPAGLWTNEKLFF.

The chain couples TRBV5-5 to TRBJ2-7. There are 13 residues in the CDR3. Germline CDR1 and CDR2: SGHKS and YYEKEE (reference sequence). CDR3 sequence: CASSPTVTYEQYF. Complete variable domain (other parts from reference TRBV5-5 and TRBJ2-7): DAGVTQSPTHLIKTRGQQVTLRCSPISGHKSVSWYQQVLGQGPQFIFQYYEKEERGRGNFPDRFSARQFPNYSSELNVNALLLGDSALYLCASSPTVTYEQYFGPGTRLTVT.

The chain carries TRBV27 and TRBJ2-1; TCRdb's assignment of TRBD2 cannot be checked, as there is no DNA. The germline V gene encodes CDR1 MNHEY and CDR2 SMNVEV (reference sequence). This CDR3 spans 18 amino acids. The CDR3 region is CASSSSHLWRGVGNEQFF.

This chain uses TRBV3-1 with TRBJ2-7. Germline CDR1 reads LGHDT; CDR2 reads YNNKEL (reference sequence). CDR3 size: 14 residues. The CDR3 protein is CASSQNGAYYEQYF.

This chain joins TRBV4-1 and TRBJ1-5; the D gene TCRdb calls, TRBD1, cannot be checked with no DNA. Germline CDR1 reads MGHRA; CDR2 reads YSYEKL. The length of the CDR3 is 16 residues. This chain's CDR3 is CASSQASSGGNQPQHF.

V and J are TRBV6-1 and TRBJ2-3; TCRdb outputs TRBD2, but without DNA this stays unchecked. The CDR3 consists of 16 residues. Germline CDR1 reads MNHNS; CDR2 reads SASEGT. The CDR3 loop reads CASSTNSGGAGDTQYF.

This chain joins TRBV10-3 and TRBJ2-7; TCRdb's D gene call, TRBD2, goes unchecked for lack of DNA. Germline CDR1 ENHRY, CDR2 SYGVKD. This CDR3 has 15 residues. The CDR3 region is CAISVGGGISYEQYF.

The rearrangement uses TRBV20-1 and TRBJ2-3; no DNA is available, so the TRBD1 call from TCRdb remains unchecked. Germline-derived CDR1 and CDR2 are DFQATT and SNEGSKA (reference sequence). The length of the CDR3 is 12 residues. The CDR3 region is CSFLGGTDTQYF.

This chain links TRBV7-9 with TRBJ2-1; TCRdb calls TRBD2, which cannot be checked without DNA. The CDR3 is 15 amino acids. CDR1 is SEHNR and CDR2 is FQNEAQ in the germline V gene (reference sequence). The CDR3 reads CASSWGLVDGNEQFF. Combining the CDR3 with reference TRBV7-9 and TRBJ2-1 gives the whole variable domain DTGVSQNPRHKITKRGQNVTFRCDPISEHNRLYWYRQTLGQGPEFLTYFQNEAQLEKSRLLSDRFSAERPKGSFSTLEIQRTEQGDSAMYLCASSWGLVDGNEQFFGPGTRLTVL.

This rearrangement joins TRBV7-3 to TRBJ2-1; the TCRdb D gene call, TRBD2, has no DNA to confirm it. CDR3 length: 14 amino acids. CDR1 is SGHTA and CDR2 is FQGTGA in the germline V gene. The CDR3 reads CASSPIGTSGGEFF.

The chain combines TRBV5-1 with TRBJ2-3; TCRdb selects TRBD1, and the lack of DNA leaves this call unchecked. Germline V gene lookup returns CDR1 SGHRS and CDR2 YFSETQ. CDR3 length equals 15 residues. The CDR3 is CASSPDRSLAVTQYF.

The chain employs TRBV5-6 and TRBJ2-1; TCRdb selects TRBD2, and the lack of DNA leaves this call unchecked. CDR1 and CDR2 from the germline V gene are SGHDT and YYEEEE. This CDR3 is 13 amino acids long. This CDR3 is CASVGRGRNEQFF.

The chain carries TRBV25-1 and TRBJ1-2; absent DNA, TCRdb's TRBD1 call cannot be checked. The germline gives CDR1 MGHDK, CDR2 SYGVNS. The CDR3 extends over 14 amino acids. The CDR3 is CASSQGGPNYGYTF.

The chain couples TRBV5-5 to TRBJ2-7; the TCRdb call, TRBD1, lacks DNA for checking. CDR1 and CDR2 (germline): SGHKS, YYEKEE (reference sequence). CDR3 length equals 15 residues. The CDR3 here is CASRPRDRTSYEQYF.

CDR3 amino acids: CASNPVMRTDEQFF. The gene calls are TRBV6-1 and TRBJ2-1; TCRdb reports TRBD1, a call that lacks DNA to check it against. Germline V lookup: CDR1 MNHNS, CDR2 SASEGT. There are 14 residues in the CDR3.

The chain employs TRBV28 and TRBJ2-5; the D call from TCRdb, TRBD2, cannot be confirmed without DNA. Germline assignment: CDR1 MDHEN and CDR2 SYDVKM. The CDR3 covers 16 residues. This CDR3 reads CASSSNQLAGQETQYF.

The rearrangement links TRBV7-2 to TRBJ2-4; lacking DNA, the TRBD2 call made by TCRdb goes unchecked. The CDR3 consists of 14 residues. The germline V gene has CDR1 SGHTA and CDR2 FQGNSA. CDR3 loop: CASSLLAGGAIQYF.

The rearrangement uses TRBV20-1 and TRBJ2-3; TCRdb calls TRBD2, which cannot be checked without DNA. The CDR3 has 17 amino acids. Per the germline V gene, CDR1 is DFQATT and CDR2 is SNEGSKA (reference sequence). The CDR3 protein is CSARGYLAGASTDTQYF.

The chain has TRBV4-2 and TRBJ2-7; TCRdb returns TRBD1, unconfirmable since there is no DNA. The germline CDR1 and CDR2 sequences are LGHNA and YNFKEQ. This CDR3 is 14 amino acids long. The CDR3 reads CASSLSGEGAEQYF.

The rearrangement links TRBV23-1 to TRBJ2-5; TCRdb lists TRBD1, though no DNA is available to test this call. TRBV23-1 is marked as an open reading frame, function uncertain. CDR3 length equals 17 residues. The CDR3: CASSPRIERQGQETQYF.